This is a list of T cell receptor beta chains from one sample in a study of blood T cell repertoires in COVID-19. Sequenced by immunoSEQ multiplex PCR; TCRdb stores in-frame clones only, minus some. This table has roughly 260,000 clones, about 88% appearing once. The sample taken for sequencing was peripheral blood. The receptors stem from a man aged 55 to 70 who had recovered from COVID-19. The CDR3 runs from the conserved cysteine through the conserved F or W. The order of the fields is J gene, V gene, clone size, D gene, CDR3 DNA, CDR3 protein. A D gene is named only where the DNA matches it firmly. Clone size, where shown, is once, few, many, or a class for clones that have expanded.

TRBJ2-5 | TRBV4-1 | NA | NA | TGCGCCAGCAGCCAAGGACTAGGGACTCGGGAGACCCAGTACTTC | CASSQGLGTRETQYF
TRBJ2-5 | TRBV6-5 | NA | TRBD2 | TGTGCCAGCAGTTCATCGGGGGGTGGGACCCAGTACTTC | CASSSSGGGTQYF
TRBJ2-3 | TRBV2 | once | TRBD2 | TGTGCCAGCACCCTAGGACTAGCGGGGGGCCAGGATACGCAGTATTTT | CASTLGLAGGQDTQYF
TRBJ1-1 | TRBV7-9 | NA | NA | TGTGCCAGCAGCCCGCTCTCCGTTGGTCTAAACACTGAAGCTTTCTTT | CASSPLSVGLNTEAFF
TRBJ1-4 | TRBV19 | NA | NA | TGTGCCAGTACCGTGGCTGCCGCAACTAATGAAAAACTGTTTTTT | CASTVAAATNEKLFF
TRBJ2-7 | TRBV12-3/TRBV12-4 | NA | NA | TGTGCCAGCAGTCCTCGACAAGCCTACGAGCAGTACTTC | CASSPRQAYEQYF
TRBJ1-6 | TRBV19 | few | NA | TGTGCCAGTAGTATAGATGCGCGGGGGGCGGCGGTTTCACCCCTCCACTTT | CASSIDARGAAVSPLHF
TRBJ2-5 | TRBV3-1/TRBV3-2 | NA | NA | TGTGCCAGCAGGCGAGAAGAGACCCAGTACTTC | CASRREETQYF
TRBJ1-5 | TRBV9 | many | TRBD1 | TGTGCCAGCAGCCAAGGGGACAGGGGCTTGGGGCAGCCCCAGCATTTT | CASSQGDRGLGQPQHF
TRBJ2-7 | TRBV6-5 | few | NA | TGTGCCAGCGGTCCCCTTAGAGGTGGAAGGCTCGAGCAGTACTTC | CASGPLRGGRLEQYF
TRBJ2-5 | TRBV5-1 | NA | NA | TGCGCCAGCAGCTTGGTTGGACAGTCACCAGAGACCCAGTACTTC | CASSLVGQSPETQYF
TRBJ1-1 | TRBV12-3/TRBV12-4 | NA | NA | TGTGCCAGCCGCCTAGACCTGAACACTGAAGCTTTCTTT | CASRLDLNTEAFF
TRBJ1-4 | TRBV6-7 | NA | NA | TGTGCCAGCAGTTACGGAAGGGGACACAATAATGAAAAACTGTTTTTT | CASSYGRGHNNEKLFF
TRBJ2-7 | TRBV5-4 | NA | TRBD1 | TGTGCCAGCAGCCCAGGACAGGGGAACGAGCAGTACTTC | CASSPGQGNEQYF
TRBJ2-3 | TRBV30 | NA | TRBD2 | TGTGCCTGGAATAACCCGGGCGGGGGGTCAGATACGCAGTATTTT | CAWNNPGGGSDTQYF
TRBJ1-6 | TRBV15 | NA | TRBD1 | TGTGCCACCAGGCTTACGGGACAGGGTCATTCACCCCTCCACTTT | CATRLTGQGHSPLHF
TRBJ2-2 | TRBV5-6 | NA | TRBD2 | TGTGCCAGCAGCTGGGGACTAGCTGAGACGAACACCGGGGAGCTGTTTTTT | CASSWGLAETNTGELFF
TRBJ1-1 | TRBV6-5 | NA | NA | TGTGCCAGCAGTTACTCTACAGTTATGAACACTGAAGCTTTCTTT | CASSYSTVMNTEAFF
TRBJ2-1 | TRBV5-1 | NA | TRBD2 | TGCGCCAGCAGCTTGGGAGCGGGGGCGTTAAATGAGCAGTTCTTC | CASSLGAGALNEQFF
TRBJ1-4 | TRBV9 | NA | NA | TGTGCCAGCAGCGCTTCCAGGGGACCTAATGAAAAACTGTTTTTT | CASSASRGPNEKLFF
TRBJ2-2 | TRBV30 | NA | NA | TGTGCCTGGAGGCAGGGTGGGACCGGGGAGCTGTTTTTT | CAWRQGGTGELFF
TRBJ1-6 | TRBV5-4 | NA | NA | TGTGCCAGCAGCTTGGAACTGGGCGAATTAGCACCCCTCCACTTT | CASSLELGELAPLHF
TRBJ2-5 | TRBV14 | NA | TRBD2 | TGTGCCAGCAGCCAAGTTCTAGCGGGGTTCCAAGAGACCCAGTACTTC | CASSQVLAGFQETQYF
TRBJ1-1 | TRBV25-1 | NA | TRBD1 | TGTGCCAGCAGCATCCCGACAGGGGGCTTATCTGAAGCTTTCTTT | CASSIPTGGLSEAFF
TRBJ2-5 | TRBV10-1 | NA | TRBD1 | TGCGCCAGCAGTGATAGGACAGGGAAAGAGACCCAGTACTTC | CASSDRTGKETQYF
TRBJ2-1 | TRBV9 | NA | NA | TGTGCCAGCAGCGTAGTCGGTAGCGACCACAATGAGCAGTTCTTC | CASSVVGSDHNEQFF
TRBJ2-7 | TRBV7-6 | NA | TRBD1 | TGTGCCAGCAGCTTAGTGCGGCAGGGGGCCCACGAGCAGTACTTC | CASSLVRQGAHEQYF
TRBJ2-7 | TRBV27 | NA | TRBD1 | TGTGCCAGCAGTCCCGGGGACAGCGCATCAGAGCAGTACTTC | CASSPGDSASEQYF